The sample holds a few counts of the clone carrying this TCR beta chain. The data belong to a study of blood T cell repertoires in COVID-19. Across the whole study: PBMCs, B-cell-depleted T cells, or T cells were the source of the cDNA or gDNA that made up the material.

Sequencing used immunoSEQ multiplex PCR; TCRdb keeps in-frame clones, though not all of them. The sample has around 200,000 clones, approximately 88% seen once. Looked up from germline, CDR1 is SQVTM and CDR2 is ANQGSEA. There are 13 residues in the CDR3. With V trimmed by 4 bases and J by 9 bases, 5 bases remained unmatched. This rearrangement joins TRBV29-1 to TRBJ2-1; 11 bases agree with TRBD2. The sample comprised peripheral blood. The sequence was obtained from a woman aged 40-49 years with COVID-19, enrolled during active disease. The CDR3 is CSVGLAGGTEQFF. The CDR3 DNA is TGCAGCGTTGGCCTAGCGGGAGGAACTGAGCAGTTCTTC.